The entry below gives a single TCR beta chain sequence along with its context. The antigen remains undetermined. Per the germline V gene, CDR1 is KGHSH and CDR2 is LQKENI. V was cut by 0 bases and J by 5 bases, with 5 bases left in between. This CDR3 has 13 amino acids. The data were obtained in a study of T cells after yellow fever vaccination. Findings and caveats of the study: Subsequent to the booster, the majority of primary-vaccination clones reappeared (96% CD4, 88% CD8).

TCR cDNA was made by 5'RACE template switching, adding a universal primer site and UMIs. Via MiXCR, TCRdb re-called the 5' RACE reads, giving one row per CDR3 protein. The sample lists 250,000 to 400,000 distinct CDR3 sequences; about 4% were seen once. Source: PBMCs, taken 5 days after the yellow fever booster vaccination. The source of this sequence is a young man who received the YFV17D yellow fever vaccine. The rearrangement uses TRBV18 and TRBJ2-1; tentatively, D is TRBD1 (5 bases). The CDR3 DNA reads as TGTGCCAGCTCACCACCAGGGGACAATGAGCAGTTCTTC. This encodes CASSPPGDNEQFF.